This TCR beta chain was captured in a study of cytotoxic CD8 clonotypes in ibrutinib-treated CLL. Study-wide context: Responses: about 25 partial, 2 complete; after median around 68 months, roughly 14 stayed remitted, roughly 12 progressed.

The repertoire was sequenced with immunoSEQ multiplex PCR; TCRdb's copy has only in-frame clones and lacks some. The sample yields roughly 200,000 clones, about 72% seen once. The CDR3 runs to 16 residues. Germline assignment: CDR1 SGHNT and CDR2 YENEEA. The V segment lost 2 bases and the J segment 4 bases; nucleotides outside the gene matches: 3. The receptor was derived from a human donor with chronic lymphocytic leukemia. The source material was PBMCs, sampled after 24 months of ibrutinib treatment. The V and J genes are TRBV11-3 and TRBJ2-2, with 11 bases fitting TRBD2. CDR3 sequence reads: CASSLKLAGATGELFF. CDR3 DNA: TGTGCCAGCAGCTTAAAACTAGCGGGAGCCACCGGGGAGCTGTTTTTT. Full variable domain (rest looked up from reference TRBV11-3 and TRBJ2-2): EAGVVQSPRYKIIEKKQPVAFWCNPISGHNTLYWYLQNLGQGPELLIRYENEEAVDDSQLPKDRFSAERLKGVDSTLKIQPAELGDSAVYLCASSLKLAGATGELFFGEGSRLTVL.